This entry lists 22 T cell receptor beta chains sequenced from one sample in a study of beta chain features in type 1 diabetes. Since all of the isolated RNA was reverse transcribed, expressed TCRB transcripts were what got sequenced. Sequencing used immunoSEQ multiplex PCR; TCRdb keeps in-frame clones, though not all of them. The repertoire holds around 330,000 clones, with approximately 11% as singletons. The sample taken for sequencing was naive CD4+ T cells from blood. The receptors here all came from a woman aged 25 to 39 in good health.

The CDR3 here is CASSFGGGTYEQYF. Here the CDR3 DNA reads TGTGCCAGCAGTTTCGGGGGGGGGACCTACGAGCAGTACTTC. This chain uses TRBV27 with TRBJ2-7, with 8 positions matching TRBD2. V lost 3 bases and J lost 2; bases outside the gene matches: 3. This CDR3 contains 14 residues. Germline V gives CDR1 MNHEY, CDR2 SMNVEV (reference sequence).

The sample holds a few counts of this clone. The J gene is TRBJ2-1, the V gene TRBV28; possible D gene TRBD1, 6 bases. The CDR3 has 14 amino acids. The V gene's germline CDR1 is MDHEN and CDR2 SYDVKM. Trimming pared 7 bases from V and 1 base from J, leaving 11 bases between. CDR3 in amino acids: CASNEQGSYNEQFF. In DNA form, the CDR3 reads TGTGCCAGCAATGAACAGGGTTCCTACAATGAGCAGTTCTTC. Drawing the rest from reference TRBV28 and TRBJ2-1, the complete variable domain is DVKVTQSSRYLVKRTGEKVFLECVQDMDHENMFWYRQDPGLGLRLIYFSYDVKMKEKGDIPEGYSVSREKKERFSLILESASTNQTSMYLCASNEQGSYNEQFFGPGTRLTVL.

The J gene is TRBJ2-7, the V gene TRBV7-9; maybe TRBD2 (6 bases). Germline V gives CDR1 SEHNR, CDR2 FQNEAQ (reference sequence). The CDR3 has 15 amino acids. V shed 2 bases and J shed 2 bases, with 13 bases lying between them. The CDR3 region has the DNA TGTGCCAGCAGCTTATTGGGGGGACCTACCTACGAGCAGTACTTC. It is translated as CASSLLGGPTYEQYF.

This chain joins TRBV30 and TRBJ1-3; 9 bases are a match to TRBD1. There are 14 residues in the CDR3. The germline CDR1 and CDR2 sequences are GTSNPN and SVGIG (reference sequence). The V and J ends lost 3 bases and 3 bases, in that order; junction bases with no gene match: 3. The CDR3 spells CAWRNRGLGNTIYF. For the CDR3, the DNA is TGTGCCTGGAGAAACAGGGGGCTTGGAAACACCATATATTTT.

To note about this clone: An end of the junction differs from the germline gene, which may be a read error. This rearrangement joins TRBV11-2 to TRBJ1-2; D not certain. This CDR3 contains 12 residues. CDR1 is SGHAT, CDR2 FQNNGV, per germline. CDR3 sequence: CASSLAHGGLRF. CDR3 in DNA: TGTGCCAGCAGCTTAGCTCATGGAGGTCTCCGCTTC.

V gene TRBV14 combines with J gene TRBJ2-1; D not resolved. Trimming took 3 bases from V and 7 from J, leaving 22 bases between them. Germline V gene data show CDR1 as SGHDN and CDR2 as FVKESK. The CDR3 is 17 residues long. CDR3 sequence reads: CASSQPSKSHSENEQFF. The CDR3 DNA reads TGTGCCAGCAGCCAGCCCTCAAAGAGTCACTCCGAGAATGAGCAGTTCTTC.

The chain carries TRBV11-1 and TRBJ2-1; TRBD2 matches 10 bases. The V gene end was trimmed by 10 bases and the J gene end by 6 bases; junction bases not matched to a gene: 9. CDR3 size: 14 residues. Germline V gene data show CDR1 as SGHAT and CDR2 as FQDESV (reference sequence). In DNA form, the CDR3 reads TGTGCCACGCAAGCGGGAGGGCCTAGCAATGAGCAGTTCTTC. It codes for CATQAGGPSNEQFF.

The rearrangement joins TRBV9 to TRBJ2-1; 8 bases agree with TRBD1. This CDR3 comprises 17 residues. V shed 0 bases and J 8 bases; nucleotides not matched to a gene: 13. CDR1 is SGDLS, CDR2 YYNGEE, per germline. The CDR3 DNA is TGTGCCAGCAGCGTAGCCCCGGTGCAGGGGGCGGGCGATGAGCAGTTCTTC. Its protein product is CASSVAPVQGAGDEQFF. Supplemented by reference TRBV9 and TRBJ2-1, the full variable domain reads DSGVTQTPKHLITATGQRVTLRCSPRSGDLSVYWYQQSLDQGLQFLIQYYNGEERAKGNILERFSAQQFPDLHSELNLSSLELGDSALYFCASSVAPVQGAGDEQFFGPGTRLTVL.

This clone showed up just a few times. V and J are TRBV19 and TRBJ2-1, with a tentative D call TRBD2 (6 bases). CDR1 and CDR2 (germline): LNHDA, SQIVND (reference sequence). Trimming took 2 bases from V and 7 from J, leaving 21 bases between them. This CDR3 has 17 amino acids. CDR3 sequence reads: CASSIRDGRQFPNEQFF. The CDR3 DNA is TGTGCCAGTAGTATACGGGATGGGAGGCAGTTTCCAAATGAGCAGTTCTTC.

The chain employs TRBV2 and TRBJ2-7; 11 bases line up with TRBD2. This CDR3 comprises 15 residues. Germline CDR1 SNHLY, CDR2 FYNNEI. V trimming: 3 bases; J trimming: 7 bases; junction bases outside the gene matches: 8. CDR3 in amino acids: CASSEFSSGRWEQYF. The CDR3 DNA sequence: TGTGCCAGCAGTGAGTTCTCTAGCGGGAGGTGGGAGCAGTACTTC.

This chain links TRBV29-1 with TRBJ2-2; 8 nucleotides match TRBD2. The CDR3 has 16 residues. Germline CDR1 SQVTM, CDR2 ANQGSEA. V lost 6 bases, J lost 1 base, and 10 bases stayed unmatched. CDR3 loop: CSVPRVAGLNTGELFF. CDR3 DNA: TGCAGCGTCCCAAGGGTAGCGGGACTGAACACCGGGGAGCTGTTTTTT.

This clone was observed a few times. This chain links TRBV5-1 with TRBJ1-2; tentative D call: TRBD1 (6 bases). The V gene lost 4 bases and the J gene lost 4 bases, with 14 bases spanning the gap. The germline V gene encodes CDR1 SGHRS and CDR2 YFSETQ. The CDR3 extends over 14 amino acids. CDR3 protein: CASSESTGSYGYTF. Written as DNA, the CDR3 is TGCGCCAGCAGCGAATCGACAGGTTCCTATGGCTACACCTTC.

The rearrangement uses TRBV27 and TRBJ2-2, with 11 bases aligning to TRBD1. Germline values: CDR1 MNHEY, CDR2 SMNVEV (reference sequence). Trimming took 10 bases from V and 7 from J; bases not matched to a gene: 5. The CDR3 length is 13 residues. CDR3 DNA: TGTGCCACTGGACAGGGGGCGTTCGGGGAGCTGTTTTTT. Protein product: CATGQGAFGELFF.

The genes are TRBV7-2 and TRBJ1-3, with D possibly matching TRBD1 (6 bases). The V gene lost 5 bases and the J gene lost 4 bases, with 9 bases spanning the gap. This CDR3 is 13 amino acids long. CDR1 and CDR2 (germline): SGHTA, FQGNSA. The CDR3 region has the DNA TGTGCCAGCAGCGTGGACAGCGGAAACACCATATATTTT. Its protein product is CASSVDSGNTIYF.

In its sample, this clone was seen a few times. The chain has TRBV21-1 and TRBJ2-4; no DNA check was done on the table's D call, TRBD1. TRBV21-1 is flagged as a pseudogene. This CDR3 has 15 amino acids. The CDR3 spells CASTQQGISKNIQYF. CDR3 sequence (DNA): TGTGCCAGCACCCAACAGGGGATCTCCAAAAACATTCAGTACTTC.

In its sample, this clone was seen a few times. The rearrangement links TRBV6-5 to TRBJ2-1; TRBD1 matches at 10 bases. Germline V gene sequence: CDR1 MNHEY, CDR2 SVGAGI. The CDR3 runs to 15 residues. V shed 5 bases and J 5 bases; nucleotides not matched to a gene: 6. DNA of the CDR3: TGTGCCAGCAGTCTTGACAGGGGGCGCGACAATGAGCAGTTCTTC. It specifies CASSLDRGRDNEQFF.

This clone was seen a few times. The gene calls are TRBV28 and TRBJ2-7, with D possibly being TRBD1 (5 bases). Trimming removed 6 bases at V and 4 bases at J, with 13 bases between. The CDR3 sequence is 13 residues long. Germline V lookup: CDR1 MDHEN, CDR2 SYDVKM. This CDR3 reads CASRGQGFYEQYF. Written as DNA, the CDR3 is TGTGCCAGCAGAGGGCAGGGCTTTTACGAGCAGTACTTC.

This clone was counted only a few times. The chain carries TRBV6-6 and TRBJ2-7; possibly TRBD2 for D (7 bases). Trimming cost V 0 bases and J 3 bases, with 12 bases left between them. CDR3 size: 15 residues. Germline lookup yields CDR1 MNHNY and CDR2 SVGAGI (reference sequence). CDR3 nucleotides: TGTGCCAGCAGTTACTCGGGGGGGGCTCTCTACGAGCAGTACTTC. This encodes CASSYSGGALYEQYF.

V and J are TRBV18 and TRBJ2-7; D might be TRBD2 (5 bases). Germline V gene sequence: CDR1 KGHSH, CDR2 LQKENI. The V gene lost 0 bases and the J gene lost 4 bases, with 7 bases spanning the gap. The CDR3 has 13 residues. The CDR3 here is CASSPPGDYEQYF. The CDR3 nucleotides read TGTGCCAGCTCACCACCCGGGGATTACGAGCAGTACTTC.

V and J are TRBV2 and TRBJ2-5; 9 nucleotides align to TRBD1. V lost 5 bases to trimming and J lost 4 bases; unmatched junction nucleotides: 8. The CDR3 runs to 15 residues. Germline values: CDR1 SNHLY, CDR2 FYNNEI. CDR3 protein: CASSTDRGRRETQYF. The CDR3 nucleotides are TGTGCCAGCAGTACGGACAGGGGACGGAGAGAGACCCAGTACTTC.

This clone was detected only a few times. This chain connects TRBV5-1 to TRBJ2-4; 7 bases fit TRBD1. Trimming cost V 3 bases and J 12 bases; bases outside gene matches: 6. The CDR3 has 12 amino acids. The germline CDR1 and CDR2 sequences are SGHRS and YFSETQ. CDR3 sequence reads: CASSSTTGPQYF. The DNA of the CDR3 is TGCGCCAGCAGCTCGACGACAGGGCCTCAGTACTTC.

V is TRBV29-1 and J is TRBJ1-1; D might be TRBD1 (5 bases). The CDR3 has 13 amino acids. Trimming pared 3 bases from V and 5 bases from J, leaving 13 bases between. Germline values: CDR1 SQVTM, CDR2 ANQGSEA. CDR3 bases: TGCAGCGTTGAGGCCCAGGAGGGGACTGAAGCTTTCTTT. Its translation: CSVEAQEGTEAFF.